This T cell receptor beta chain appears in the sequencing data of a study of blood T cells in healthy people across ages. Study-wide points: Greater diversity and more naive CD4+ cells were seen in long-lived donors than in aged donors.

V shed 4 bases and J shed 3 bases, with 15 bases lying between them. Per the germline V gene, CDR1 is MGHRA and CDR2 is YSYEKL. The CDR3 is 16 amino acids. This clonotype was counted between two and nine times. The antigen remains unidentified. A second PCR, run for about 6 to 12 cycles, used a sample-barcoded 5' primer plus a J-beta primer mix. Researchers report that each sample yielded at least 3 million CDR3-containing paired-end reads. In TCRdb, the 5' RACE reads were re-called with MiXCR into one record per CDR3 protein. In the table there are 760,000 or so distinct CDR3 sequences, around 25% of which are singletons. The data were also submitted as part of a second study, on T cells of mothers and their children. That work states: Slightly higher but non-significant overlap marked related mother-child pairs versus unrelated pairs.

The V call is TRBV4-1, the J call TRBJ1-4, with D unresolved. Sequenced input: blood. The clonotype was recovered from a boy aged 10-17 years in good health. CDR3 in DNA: TGCGCCAGCAGCCTCATGGGCGGCGGGGCTAATGAAAAACTGTTTTTT. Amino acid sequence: CASSLMGGGANEKLFF.